Listed here are 16 T cell receptor beta chains from one sample, sequenced in a study of cytomegalovirus exposure and HLA in healthy donors. The PCR had 60 Vbeta and 13 Jbeta primers. Only in-frame clones appear in the TCRdb table, and some are missing; sequencing was by immunoSEQ multiplex PCR. The sample contains about 160,000 clones, 80% to 90% of which appear only once. Sequencing was done on a sample of PBMCs. These receptors were collected from a woman under 40 in good health and CMV-seropositive.

The J gene is TRBJ1-1, the V gene TRBV6-5; 8 bases line up with TRBD1. V shed 6 bases, J shed 5 bases, and the junction held 11 bases outside the gene matches. The CDR3 spans 15 residues. The V gene's germline CDR1 is MNHEY and CDR2 SVGAGI. CDR3 bases: TGTGCCAGCAGCGGACAGGGTTGGGAGAAGACTGAAGCTTTCTTT. Residues: CASSGQGWEKTEAFF.

This clone turned up a few times. The chain carries TRBV5-1 and TRBJ2-5; 11 nucleotides align to TRBD2. The CDR3 runs to 17 residues. Trimming at V came to 2 bases and at J to 5 bases, leaving 11 bases not matched to a gene. Germline lookup yields CDR1 SGHRS and CDR2 YFSETQ. In DNA, the CDR3 is TGCGCCAGCAGCTTTACGTCGTCTAGCGGGGGGTACGAGACCCAGTACTTC. Translating it yields CASSFTSSSGGYETQYF.

J is TRBJ1-5 and V is TRBV15; weak D call: TRBD1 (5 bases). The CDR3 extends over 13 amino acids. Trimming removed 0 bases from V and 5 bases from J, with 5 bases in between. Looked up from germline, CDR1 is LNHNV and CDR2 is YYDKDF (reference sequence). CDR3 DNA sequence: TGTGCCACCAGCAGAGACAGGGATCAGCCCCAGCATTTT. Translated, it gives CATSRDRDQPQHF.

The V call is TRBV7-9, the J call TRBJ2-3; D unclear. With 6 bases removed from V and 4 bases from J, the gap between germline ends came to 8 bases. Looked up from germline, CDR1 is SEHNR and CDR2 is FQNEAQ (reference sequence). The CDR3 is made up of 12 amino acids. The CDR3 protein is CASRFLADTQYF. CDR3 nucleotide sequence: TGTGCCAGCAGATTTTTAGCAGATACGCAGTATTTT.

The table lists this clone with a count of one. CDR3 DNA: TGTGCCACCAGCAGAGATATCAGGGAGGGACAGTACTTC. Amino acid sequence: CATSRDIREGQYF. The J gene is TRBJ2-7, the V gene TRBV15; 7 nucleotides align to TRBD2. Unmatched junction bases numbered 6, after V lost 0 bases and J lost 10 bases. This CDR3 region has 13 residues. Germline-derived CDR1 and CDR2 are LNHNV and YYDKDF (reference sequence).

The V and J genes are TRBV18 and TRBJ2-2; 10 positions match TRBD1. CDR3 size: 21 residues. Germline values: CDR1 KGHSH, CDR2 LQKENI. Germline trimming cut 4 bases from V and 3 bases from J; bases unmatched to any gene: 20. This CDR3 is CASSLKTTGGEVCGDTGELFF. In DNA, the CDR3 is TGTGCCAGCTCACTCAAAACGACAGGGGGCGAGGTTTGTGGGGACACCGGGGAGCTGTTTTTT. Together with reference TRBV18 and TRBJ2-2, the CDR3 gives the full variable domain: NAGVMQNPRHLVRRRGQEARLRCSPMKGHSHVYWYRQLPEEGLKFMVYLQKENIIDESGMPKERFSAEFPKEGPSILRIQQVVRGDSAAYFCASSLKTTGGEVCGDTGELFFGEGSRLTVL.

The rearrangement links TRBV5-1 to TRBJ1-6, with unresolved D. Trimming took 0 bases from V and 6 from J, leaving 7 bases between them. The length of the CDR3 is 14 residues. The V gene's germline CDR1 is SGHRS and CDR2 YFSETQ. CDR3 sequence (DNA): TGCGCCAGCAGCTTGGGGGCCGCTAATTCACCCCTCCACTTT. Amino acids: CASSLGAANSPLHF.

V gene TRBV7-2 combines with J gene TRBJ2-3; 9 bases agree with TRBD1. The CDR3 loop spans 14 amino acids. After removal of 6 bases from V and 5 bases from J, the junction contained 6 bases not matched to a gene. CDR1 SGHTA and CDR2 FQGNSA come from the germline V gene. Written as DNA, the CDR3 is TGTGCCAGCAGATATGGGACAGGGTTAGATACGCAGTATTTT. It is translated as CASRYGTGLDTQYF.

The V call is TRBV21-1, the J call TRBJ2-5; TRBD2, as called in the table, went unchecked against the DNA. TRBV21-1 is a documented pseudogene. The length of the CDR3 is 16 residues. The DNA for the CDR3 is TGTGCCAGCAGCAAATCTGGAGCGGGGGTACAAGAGACCCAGTACTTC. Translating it yields CASSKSGAGVQETQYF.

This chain links TRBV2 with TRBJ1-2; 7 positions match TRBD1. Germline CDR1 reads SNHLY; CDR2 reads FYNNEI. V shed 5 bases, J shed 8 bases, and the junction held 20 bases outside the gene matches. The CDR3 is 17 amino acids. DNA for the CDR3: TGTGCCAGCAGTATCATTCTGTACAGGGGCCCTCTTAGCGGCTACACCTTC. Protein sequence: CASSIILYRGPLSGYTF. Combining the CDR3 with reference TRBV2 and TRBJ1-2 gives the whole variable domain EPEVTQTPSHQVTQMGQEVILRCVPISNHLYFYWYRQILGQKVEFLVSFYNNEISEKSEIFDDQFSVERPDGSNFTLKIRSTKLEDSAMYFCASSIILYRGPLSGYTFGSGTRLTVV.

The chain joins TRBV5-1 to TRBJ2-1, with 8 bases matching TRBD2. Trimming took 5 bases from V and 8 from J; bases not matched to a gene: 9. The germline V gene encodes CDR1 SGHRS and CDR2 YFSETQ. This CDR3 has 14 amino acids. CDR3 nucleotide sequence: TGCGCCAGCAGGCCGACGGCCGGGGGGGATGAGCAGTTCTTC. Its protein is CASRPTAGGDEQFF.

This chain uses TRBV28 with TRBJ1-2; weak D call: TRBD1 (6 bases). This CDR3 comprises 16 residues. Germline V gene data show CDR1 as MDHEN and CDR2 as SYDVKM. V lost 5 bases and J 4 bases, leaving 20 bases between the germline ends. The CDR3 sequence: CASSPKNRDTTYGYTF. CDR3 sequence (DNA): TGTGCCAGCAGTCCTAAAAACCGGGACACCACCTATGGCTACACCTTC.

Of note for this clone: Its ends do not fully match the called genes, so a read error is possible. The rearrangement links TRBV7-9 to TRBJ1-2, with unresolved D. Germline loops: CDR1 SEHNR, CDR2 FQNEAQ (reference sequence). The CDR3 is 10 residues long. The CDR3 region has the DNA TGTTCCAGCAGCTTACGTGGCTACACCTTC. This gives the protein CSSSLRGYTF.

V gene TRBV7-8 combines with J gene TRBJ1-2, with unresolved D. V was cut by 1 base and J by 4 bases, with 10 bases left in between. Germline values: CDR1 SGHVS, CDR2 FQNEAQ. CDR3 size: 14 residues. The CDR3 is CASSLGPGIYGYTF. For the CDR3, the DNA is TGTGCCAGCAGCTTAGGGCCGGGGATCTATGGCTACACCTTC.

The chain has TRBV7-9 and TRBJ2-3; 13 positions agree with TRBD2. The CDR3 consists of 17 residues. With V trimmed by 5 bases and J by 0 bases, 5 bases remained unmatched. Germline-derived CDR1 and CDR2 are SEHNR and FQNEAQ (reference sequence). CDR3 in DNA: TGTGCCAGCAGCATGACTAGCGGGGGGCCCAGCACAGATACGCAGTATTTT. Amino acids: CASSMTSGGPSTDTQYF. The full variable domain, completed using reference TRBV7-9 and TRBJ2-3, is DTGVSQNPRHKITKRGQNVTFRCDPISEHNRLYWYRQTLGQGPEFLTYFQNEAQLEKSRLLSDRFSAERPKGSFSTLEIQRTEQGDSAMYLCASSMTSGGPSTDTQYFGPGTRLTVL.

The chain employs TRBV6-5 and TRBJ1-2, with TRBD1 matching over 9 bases. The CDR3 is 15 residues long. Germline V gene data show CDR1 as MNHEY and CDR2 as SVGAGI. V trimming: 6 bases; J trimming: 3 bases; junction bases outside the gene matches: 8. DNA for the CDR3: TGTGCCAGCAGGGGGTGGACAGGGGCTGACTATGGCTACACCTTC. The encoded protein is CASRGWTGADYGYTF.